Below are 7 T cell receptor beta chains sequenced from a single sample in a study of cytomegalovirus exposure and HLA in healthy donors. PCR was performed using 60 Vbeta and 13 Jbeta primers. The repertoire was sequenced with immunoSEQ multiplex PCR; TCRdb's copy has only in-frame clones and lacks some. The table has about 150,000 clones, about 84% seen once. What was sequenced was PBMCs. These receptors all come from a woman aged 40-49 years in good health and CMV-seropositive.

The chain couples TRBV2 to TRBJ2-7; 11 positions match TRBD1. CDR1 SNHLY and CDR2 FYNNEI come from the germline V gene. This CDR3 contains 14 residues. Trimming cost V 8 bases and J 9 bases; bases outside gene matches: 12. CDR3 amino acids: CASGQGAPPLGQYF. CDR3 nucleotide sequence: TGTGCCAGCGGACAGGGGGCCCCCCCTCTAGGGCAGTACTTC.

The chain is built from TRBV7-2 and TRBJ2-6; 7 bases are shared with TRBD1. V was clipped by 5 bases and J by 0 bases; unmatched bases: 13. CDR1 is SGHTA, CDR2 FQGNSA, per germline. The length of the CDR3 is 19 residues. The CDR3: CASSTMTGSPPSGANVLTF. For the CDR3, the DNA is TGTGCCAGCAGCACAATGACAGGGTCCCCTCCCTCTGGGGCCAACGTCCTGACTTTC.

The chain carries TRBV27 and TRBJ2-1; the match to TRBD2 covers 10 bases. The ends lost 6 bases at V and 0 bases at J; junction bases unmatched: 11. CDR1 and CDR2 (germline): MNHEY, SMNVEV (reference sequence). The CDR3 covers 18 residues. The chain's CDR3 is CASRLLAGRSSSYNEQFF. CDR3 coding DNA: TGTGCCAGCAGATTACTAGCGGGGAGGTCATCCTCCTACAATGAGCAGTTCTTC.

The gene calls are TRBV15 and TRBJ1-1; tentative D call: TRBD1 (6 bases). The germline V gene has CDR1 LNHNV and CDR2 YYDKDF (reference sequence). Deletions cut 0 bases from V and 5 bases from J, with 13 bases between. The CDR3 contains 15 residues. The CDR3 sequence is CATSRDTGLRTEAFF. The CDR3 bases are TGTGCCACCAGCAGAGATACAGGGCTTCGGACTGAAGCTTTCTTT.

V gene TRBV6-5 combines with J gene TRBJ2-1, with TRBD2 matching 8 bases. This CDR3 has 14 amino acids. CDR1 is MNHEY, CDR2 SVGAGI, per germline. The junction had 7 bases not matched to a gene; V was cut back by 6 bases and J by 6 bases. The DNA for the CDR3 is TGTGCCAGCAGCCAATTAGCGGGAATCAATGAGCAGTTCTTC. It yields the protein CASSQLAGINEQFF.

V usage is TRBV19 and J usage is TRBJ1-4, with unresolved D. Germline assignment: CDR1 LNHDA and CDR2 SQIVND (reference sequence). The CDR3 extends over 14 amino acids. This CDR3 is CATWGGATNEKLFF. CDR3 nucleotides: TGTGCGACTTGGGGAGGAGCAACTAATGAAAAACTGTTTTTT.

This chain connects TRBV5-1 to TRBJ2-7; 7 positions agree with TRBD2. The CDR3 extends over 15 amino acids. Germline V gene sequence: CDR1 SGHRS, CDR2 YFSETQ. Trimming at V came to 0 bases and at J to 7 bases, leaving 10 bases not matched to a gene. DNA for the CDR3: TGCGCCAGCAGCTTGGGCGCGGGAGTGGCTTGGGAGCAGTACTTC. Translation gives CASSLGAGVAWEQYF.